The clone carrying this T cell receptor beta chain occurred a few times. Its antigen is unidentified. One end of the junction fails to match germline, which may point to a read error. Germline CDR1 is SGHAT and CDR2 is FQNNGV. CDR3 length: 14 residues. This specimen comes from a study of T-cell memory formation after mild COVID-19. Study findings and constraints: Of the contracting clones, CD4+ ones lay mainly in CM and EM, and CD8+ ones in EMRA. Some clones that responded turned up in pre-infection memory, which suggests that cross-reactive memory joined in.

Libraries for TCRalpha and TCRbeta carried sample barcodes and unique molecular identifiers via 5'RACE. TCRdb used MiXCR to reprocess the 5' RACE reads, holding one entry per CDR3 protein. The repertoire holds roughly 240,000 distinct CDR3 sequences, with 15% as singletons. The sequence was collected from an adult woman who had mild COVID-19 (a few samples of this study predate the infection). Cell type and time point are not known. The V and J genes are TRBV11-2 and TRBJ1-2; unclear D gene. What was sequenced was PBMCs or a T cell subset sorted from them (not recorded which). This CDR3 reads CASSVDVRNYGYTF. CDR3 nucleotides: TGTGCCAGCAGCGTAGACGTGCGGAACTATGGCTACACCTTC.